This T cell receptor beta chain was sequenced for a study of T cell changes during pregnancy in multiple sclerosis (dated by TCRdb to the late 2010s). Looking at the study overall: The study examined how the T cell repertoire changed over the course of pregnancy in women with multiple sclerosis.

The CDR3, cysteine through phenylalanine, is 15 amino acids long. Just the 45-base CDR3 DNA is kept, in frame starting at base 1. Based on the germline V gene, the CDR1 and CDR2 sequences are SQVTM and ANQGSEA. The V end gives up 5 bases and the J end 1 base, leaving 8 bases in the junction not matched to a gene. Library construction relied on the immunoSEQ multiplex PCR assay. The clones in this table, taken by TCRdb from immuneACCESS, are in-frame only. Not every clone is retained; where verified, under half of the shortfall comes from an unresolved V gene, and the cause of the rest is unknown. The sample records more than 35,000 clones, more than 85% of which are singletons. The biggest ten clones account for about 8.3% of the sample. This clone has just one count. Its antigen remains unidentified. Qualities for individual bases were not recorded, and no much larger clone is one base off.

This specimen was CD8+ T cells from peripheral blood mononuclear cells, taken in the third trimester of pregnancy. The source of this sequence is a female donor with multiple sclerosis, enrolled in a pregnancy study. This receptor chain uses TRBV29-1 and TRBJ1-1, and 9 junction bases match TRBD1. The DNA is TGCAGCGTTCTAATCATGACAGGGGGGAACACTGAAGCTTTCTTT. Translated, it reads CSVLIMTGGNTEAFF.